Sequencing of this T cell receptor (beta chain) was carried out in a study of OX40 agonist ivuxolimab in advanced cancers. Study-wide findings and caveats: Both CD4+ and CD8+ T cell populations in blood had undergone clonal expansion by week 6 at 0.1 to 3.0 mg/kg. In the 0.1-3.0 mg/kg groups, partial responders showed among the lowest expansion. On average, CD8+ T cells had more expanded clones than CD4+.

Here immunoSEQ multiplex PCR was the method, and the copy in TCRdb shows in-frame clones only, minus some. This table has tens of thousands of clones, just over 85% appearing once. At baseline, cycle 4 day 1, and cycle 7 day 1, blood was sampled. This CDR3 is 12 amino acids long. The germline V gene has CDR1 MNHNS and CDR2 SASEGT. V was shortened by 3 bases and J by 7 bases, with 9 bases between the two germline ends. A remark on this clone: Antigen: not known.

This clonotype was sampled from an adult with an advanced solid tumor such as melanoma, head and neck, liver or kidney cancer. V is TRBV6-1 and J is TRBJ1-2, with D hard to call. The sample consisted of CD4+ or CD8+ T cells sorted from blood, taken in a trial of the OX40 agonist ivuxolimab. CDR3 nucleotide sequence: TGTGCCAGCAGTGACTTGGGCGGTGGCTACACCTTC. This encodes CASSDLGGGYTF.